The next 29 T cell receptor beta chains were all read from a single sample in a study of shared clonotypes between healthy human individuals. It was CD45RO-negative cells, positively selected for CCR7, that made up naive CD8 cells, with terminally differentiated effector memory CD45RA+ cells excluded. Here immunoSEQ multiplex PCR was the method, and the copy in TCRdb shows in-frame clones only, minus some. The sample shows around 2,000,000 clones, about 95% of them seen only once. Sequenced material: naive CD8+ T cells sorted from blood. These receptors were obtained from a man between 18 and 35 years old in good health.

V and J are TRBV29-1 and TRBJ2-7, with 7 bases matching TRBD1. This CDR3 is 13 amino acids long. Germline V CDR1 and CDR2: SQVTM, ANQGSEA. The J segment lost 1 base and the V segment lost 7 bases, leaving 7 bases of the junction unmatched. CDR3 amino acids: CSGLGQPSYEQYF. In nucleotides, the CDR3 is TGCAGCGGTCTGGGACAGCCGTCCTACGAGCAGTACTTC.

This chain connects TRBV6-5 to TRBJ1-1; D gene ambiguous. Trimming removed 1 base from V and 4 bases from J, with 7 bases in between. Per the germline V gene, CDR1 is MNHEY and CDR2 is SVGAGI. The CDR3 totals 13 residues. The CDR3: CASSYYDGTEAFF. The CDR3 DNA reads TGTGCCAGCAGTTACTACGACGGCACTGAAGCTTTCTTT.

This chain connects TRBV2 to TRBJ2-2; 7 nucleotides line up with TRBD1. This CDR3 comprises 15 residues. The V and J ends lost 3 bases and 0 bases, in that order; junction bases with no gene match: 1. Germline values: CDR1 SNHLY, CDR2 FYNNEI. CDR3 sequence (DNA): TGTGCCAGCAGTGATGACAGGGCGAACACCGGGGAGCTGTTTTTT. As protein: CASSDDRANTGELFF.

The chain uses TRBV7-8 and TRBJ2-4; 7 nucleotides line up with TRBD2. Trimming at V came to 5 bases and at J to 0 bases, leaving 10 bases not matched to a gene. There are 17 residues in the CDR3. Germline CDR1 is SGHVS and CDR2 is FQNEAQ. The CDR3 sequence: CASSPMGGDLAKNIQYF. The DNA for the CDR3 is TGTGCCAGCAGCCCAATGGGAGGGGACCTAGCCAAAAACATTCAGTACTTC.

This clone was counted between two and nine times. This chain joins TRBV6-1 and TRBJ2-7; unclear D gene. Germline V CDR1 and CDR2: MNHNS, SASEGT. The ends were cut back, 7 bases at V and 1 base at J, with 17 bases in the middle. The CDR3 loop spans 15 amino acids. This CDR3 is CASTSWAESSYEQYF. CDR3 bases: TGTGCCAGCACCAGTTGGGCAGAAAGTTCCTACGAGCAGTACTTC.

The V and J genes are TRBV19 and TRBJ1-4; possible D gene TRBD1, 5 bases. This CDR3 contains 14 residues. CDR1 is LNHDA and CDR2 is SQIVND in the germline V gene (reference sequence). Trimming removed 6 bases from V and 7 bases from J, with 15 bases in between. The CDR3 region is CASSGNGALEKLFF. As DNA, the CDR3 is TGTGCCAGTAGCGGAAACGGGGCGCTTGAAAAACTGTTTTTT.

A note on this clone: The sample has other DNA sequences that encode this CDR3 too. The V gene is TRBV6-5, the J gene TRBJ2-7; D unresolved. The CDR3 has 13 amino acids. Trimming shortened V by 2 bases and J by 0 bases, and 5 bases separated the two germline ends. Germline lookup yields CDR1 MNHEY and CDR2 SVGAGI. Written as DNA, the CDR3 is TGTGCCAGCAGTTACGAGGCCTCCTACGAGCAGTACTTC. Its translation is CASSYEASYEQYF.

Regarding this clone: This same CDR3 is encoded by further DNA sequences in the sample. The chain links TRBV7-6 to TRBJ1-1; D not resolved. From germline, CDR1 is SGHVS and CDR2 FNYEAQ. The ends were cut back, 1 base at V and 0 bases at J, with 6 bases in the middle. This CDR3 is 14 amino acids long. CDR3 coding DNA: TGTGCCAGCAGCTTAGGGGGAGTGAACACTGAAGCTTTCTTT. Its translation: CASSLGGVNTEAFF.

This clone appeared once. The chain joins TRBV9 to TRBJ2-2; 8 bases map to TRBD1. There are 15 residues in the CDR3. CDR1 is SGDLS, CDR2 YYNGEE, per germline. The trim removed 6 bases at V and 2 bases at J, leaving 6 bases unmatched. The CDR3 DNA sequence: TGTGCCAGCACCGGCGACAGGGGAAACACCGGGGAGCTGTTTTTT. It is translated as CASTGDRGNTGELFF.

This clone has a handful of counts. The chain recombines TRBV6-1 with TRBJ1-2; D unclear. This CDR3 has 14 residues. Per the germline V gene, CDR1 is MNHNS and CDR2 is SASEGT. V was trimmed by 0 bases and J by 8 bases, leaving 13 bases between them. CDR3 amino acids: CASSEADRTRGYTF. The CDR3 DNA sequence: TGTGCCAGCAGTGAAGCGGACCGAACGCGGGGCTACACCTTC.

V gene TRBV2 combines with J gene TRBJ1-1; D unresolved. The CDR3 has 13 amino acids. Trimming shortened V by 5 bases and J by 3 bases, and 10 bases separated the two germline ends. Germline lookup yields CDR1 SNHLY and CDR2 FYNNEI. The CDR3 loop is CASSLGSHTEAFF. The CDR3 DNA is TGTGCCAGCAGTTTGGGGTCGCACACTGAAGCTTTCTTT. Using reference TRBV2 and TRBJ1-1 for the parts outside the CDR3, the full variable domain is EPEVTQTPSHQVTQMGQEVILRCVPISNHLYFYWYRQILGQKVEFLVSFYNNEISEKSEIFDDQFSVERPDGSNFTLKIRSTKLEDSAMYFCASSLGSHTEAFFGQGTRLTVV.

In DNA, the CDR3 is TGTGCCAGCAGTTTATCTTCCCTAGCGGGGCCCACTTCCGACGAGCAGTACTTC. Encoded protein: CASSLSSLAGPTSDEQYF. V usage is TRBV28 and J usage is TRBJ2-7, with 9 nucleotides matching TRBD2. This CDR3 comprises 18 residues. CDR1 MDHEN and CDR2 SYDVKM come from the germline V gene. J lost 5 bases, V lost 1 base, and 15 bases had no gene match. Full variable domain (remainder filled in from reference TRBV28 and TRBJ2-7): DVKVTQSSRYLVKRTGEKVFLECVQDMDHENMFWYRQDPGLGLRLIYFSYDVKMKEKGDIPEGYSVSREKKERFSLILESASTNQTSMYLCASSLSSLAGPTSDEQYFGPGTRLTVT.

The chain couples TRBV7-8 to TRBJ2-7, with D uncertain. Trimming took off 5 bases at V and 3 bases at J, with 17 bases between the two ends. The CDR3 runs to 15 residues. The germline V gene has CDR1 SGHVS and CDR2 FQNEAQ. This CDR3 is CASSPSLGSNYEQYF. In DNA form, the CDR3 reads TGTGCCAGCAGCCCATCATTAGGTTCTAACTACGAGCAGTACTTC.

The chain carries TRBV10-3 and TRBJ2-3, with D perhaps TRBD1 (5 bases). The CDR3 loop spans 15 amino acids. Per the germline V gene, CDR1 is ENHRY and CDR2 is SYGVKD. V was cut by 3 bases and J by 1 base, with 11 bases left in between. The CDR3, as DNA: TGTGCCATCAGTGACCTAGGGGTAGGCACAGATACGCAGTATTTT. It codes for CAISDLGVGTDTQYF.

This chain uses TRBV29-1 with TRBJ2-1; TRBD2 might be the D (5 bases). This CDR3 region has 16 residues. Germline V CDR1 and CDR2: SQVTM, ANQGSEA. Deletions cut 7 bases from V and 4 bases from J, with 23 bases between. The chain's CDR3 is CSARMIANPRYNEQFF. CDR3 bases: TGCAGCGCCCGCATGATAGCGAACCCACGGTACAATGAGCAGTTCTTC.

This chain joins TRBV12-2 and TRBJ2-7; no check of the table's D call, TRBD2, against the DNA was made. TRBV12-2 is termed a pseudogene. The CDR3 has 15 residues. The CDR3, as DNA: TGTGCAAGTCGCTTAGGGGGACTAGCGGGAGGGGAGCAGTACTTC. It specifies CASRLGGLAGGEQYF.

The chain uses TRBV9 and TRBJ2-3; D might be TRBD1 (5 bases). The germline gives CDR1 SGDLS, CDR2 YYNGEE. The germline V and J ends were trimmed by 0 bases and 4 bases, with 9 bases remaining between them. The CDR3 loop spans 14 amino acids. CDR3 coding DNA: TGTGCCAGCAGCGTAGTGGCAGGGCCAGATACGCAGTATTTT. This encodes CASSVVAGPDTQYF.

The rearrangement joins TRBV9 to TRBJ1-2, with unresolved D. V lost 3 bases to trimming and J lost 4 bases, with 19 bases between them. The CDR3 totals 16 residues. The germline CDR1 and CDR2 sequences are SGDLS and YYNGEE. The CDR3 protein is CASSANSQTSSYGYTF. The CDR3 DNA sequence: TGTGCCAGCAGCGCCAATAGTCAGACATCTAGCTATGGCTACACCTTC.

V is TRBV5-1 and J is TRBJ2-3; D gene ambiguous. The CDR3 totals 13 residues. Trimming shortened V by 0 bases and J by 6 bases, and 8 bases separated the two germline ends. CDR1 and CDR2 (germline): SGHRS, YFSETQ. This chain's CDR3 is CASSLGSRDTQYF. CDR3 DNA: TGCGCCAGCAGCTTGGGGTCAAGGGATACGCAGTATTTT.

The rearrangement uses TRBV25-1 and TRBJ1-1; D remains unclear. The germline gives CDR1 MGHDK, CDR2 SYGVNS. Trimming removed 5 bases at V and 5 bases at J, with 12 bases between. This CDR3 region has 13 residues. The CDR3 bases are TGTGCCAGCAGTCGTCCCGGGGAGACTGAAGCTTTCTTT. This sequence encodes CASSRPGETEAFF. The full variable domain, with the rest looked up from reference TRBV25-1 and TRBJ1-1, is EADIYQTPRYLVIGTGKKITLECSQTMGHDKMYWYQQDPGMELHLIHYSYGVNSTEKGDLSSESTVSRIRTEHFPLTLESARPSHTSQYLCASSRPGETEAFFGQGTRLTVV.

The CDR3 loop reads CASTRGQGLETQYF. The CDR3 coding sequence is TGTGCCAGCACCCGCGGACAGGGCCTAGAGACCCAGTACTTC. The chain has TRBV25-1 and TRBJ2-5; 8 bases match TRBD1. CDR3 length: 14 residues. With V trimmed by 7 bases and J by 4 bases, 8 bases remained unmatched. Germline assignment: CDR1 MGHDK and CDR2 SYGVNS.

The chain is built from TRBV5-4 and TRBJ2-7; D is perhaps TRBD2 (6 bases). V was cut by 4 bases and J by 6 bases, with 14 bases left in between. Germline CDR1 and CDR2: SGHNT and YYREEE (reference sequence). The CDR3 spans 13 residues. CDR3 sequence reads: CASSLTTGAEQYF. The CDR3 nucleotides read TGTGCCAGCAGCCTCACCACGGGAGCCGAGCAGTACTTC. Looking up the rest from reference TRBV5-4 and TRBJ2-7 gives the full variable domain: ETGVTQSPTHLIKTRGQQVTLRCSSQSGHNTVSWYQQALGQGPQFIFQYYREEENGRGNFPPRFSGLQFPNYSSELNVNALELDDSALYLCASSLTTGAEQYFGPGTRLTVT.

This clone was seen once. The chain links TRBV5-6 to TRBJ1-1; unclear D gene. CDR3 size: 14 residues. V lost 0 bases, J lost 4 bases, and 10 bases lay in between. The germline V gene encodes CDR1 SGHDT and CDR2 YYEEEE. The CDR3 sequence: CASSLADGATEAFF. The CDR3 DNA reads TGTGCCAGCAGCTTGGCAGACGGTGCCACTGAAGCTTTCTTT.

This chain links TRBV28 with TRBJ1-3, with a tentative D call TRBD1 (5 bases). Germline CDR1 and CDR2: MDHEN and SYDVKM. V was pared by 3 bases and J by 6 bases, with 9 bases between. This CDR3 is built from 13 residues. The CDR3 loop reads CASSLGQQNTIYF. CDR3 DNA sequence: TGTGCCAGCAGTTTGGGGCAACAAAACACCATATATTTT.

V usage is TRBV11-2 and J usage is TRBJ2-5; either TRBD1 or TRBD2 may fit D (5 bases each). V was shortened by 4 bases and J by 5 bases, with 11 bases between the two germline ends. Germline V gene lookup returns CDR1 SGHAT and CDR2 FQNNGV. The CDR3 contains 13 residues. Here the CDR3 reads CASSYGTAETQYF. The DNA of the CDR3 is TGTGCCAGCAGCTATGGGACCGCCGAGACCCAGTACTTC.

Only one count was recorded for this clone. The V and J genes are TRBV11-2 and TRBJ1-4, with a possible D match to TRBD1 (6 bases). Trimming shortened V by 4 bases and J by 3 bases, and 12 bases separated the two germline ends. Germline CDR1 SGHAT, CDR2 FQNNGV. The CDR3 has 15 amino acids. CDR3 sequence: CASSSHREANEKLFF. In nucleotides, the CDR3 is TGTGCCAGCAGCTCCCACAGGGAAGCTAATGAAAAACTGTTTTTT.

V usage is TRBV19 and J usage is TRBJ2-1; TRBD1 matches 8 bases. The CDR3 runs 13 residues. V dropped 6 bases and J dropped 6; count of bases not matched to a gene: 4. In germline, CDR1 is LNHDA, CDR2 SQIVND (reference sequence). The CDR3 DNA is TGTGCCAGTAGCCAGGGGGCGGGCAATGAGCAGTTCTTC. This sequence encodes CASSQGAGNEQFF.

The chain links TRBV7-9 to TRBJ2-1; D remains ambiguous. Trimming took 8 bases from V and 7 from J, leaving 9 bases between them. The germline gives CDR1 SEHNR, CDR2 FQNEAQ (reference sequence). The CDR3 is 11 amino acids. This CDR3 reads CASRSMNEQFF. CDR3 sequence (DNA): TGTGCCAGCCGCTCAATGAATGAGCAGTTCTTC.

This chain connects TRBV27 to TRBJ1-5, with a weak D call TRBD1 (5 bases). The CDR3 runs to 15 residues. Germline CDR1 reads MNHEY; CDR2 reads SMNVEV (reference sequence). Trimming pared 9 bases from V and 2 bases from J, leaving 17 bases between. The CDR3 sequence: CASRVGGAGNQPQHF. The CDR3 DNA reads TGTGCCAGTCGCGTCGGAGGGGCGGGCAATCAGCCCCAGCATTTT.